This T cell receptor (beta chain) emerged from a study of regulatory dendritic cells for organ transplantation. Trimming removed 0 bases from V and 8 bases from J; junction bases left unmatched: 9. The CDR3 extends over 16 amino acids. Germline CDR1 SGHTA, CDR2 FQGNSA. As to this clone: Its specificity is not known.

Method: immunoSEQ multiplex PCR; TCRdb's copy keeps in-frame clones and lacks some. The repertoire holds 25,000 to 30,000 clones, with under 90% as singletons. Study conclusions and caveats: The most alloreactive TCR clonotypes were found in resting memory CD8+ cells. Naive T cells showed high diversity, memory cells less, memory CD8+ least. Regulatory dendritic cells appeared to expand memory CD8+ clones less than mature ones.

J is TRBJ1-4 and V is TRBV7-2, with 7 bases identical to TRBD1. What was sequenced was naive CD8+ T cells from blood. The subset here: CD45RA+ naive T cells. The receptor was isolated from a human donor in good health. The CDR3 nucleotides read TGTGCCAGCAGCTTAGCGCTCGTTGGCAGGGGGGAAAAACTGTTTTTT. This codes for CASSLALVGRGEKLFF.